Presented here are 25 T cell receptor beta chains from one specimen sequenced in a study of T cells in Graves' hyperthyroidism and ophthalmopathy (dated by TCRdb to between 2018 and 2021). The method was multiplex PCR. TCRdb shows the sequencer as Illumina HiSeq 2000. The TCR beta CDR3 regions were amplified from RNA transcripts. The TCR CDR3 was subjected to a first round of RT-PCR using the HTBI primer set and the Qiagen OneStep RT-PCR kit. The raw public data were reprocessed by TCRdb itself: fastp quality trimming at Q25, MiXCR clonotype calling, in-frame beta chains only. Every distinct CDR3 protein forms one entry, paired with its most common genes and DNA. This sample has some 650,000 distinct CDR3 sequences in its table, and approximately 15% of those were observed once. The ten largest account for around 3.5% of the sample. Sequenced sample: blood. These receptors all stem from a woman in her thirties or forties with Graves' ophthalmopathy.

Ten or more counts support this clonotype. The chain couples TRBV11-2 to TRBJ2-7; TRBD1 or TRBD2 may be the D gene (5 bases each). Trimming left V 8 bases short and J 1 base short, with 9 bases between. CDR1 SGHAT and CDR2 FQNNGV come from the germline V gene. The CDR3 length is 12 residues. DNA for the CDR3: TGTGCCAGCGCGAGGGGTTCCTACGAGCAGTACTTC. Encoded protein: CASARGSYEQYF.

This clonotype was detected ten times or more. The chain employs TRBV20-1 and TRBJ1-1; 10 bases align to TRBD1. Germline assignment: CDR1 DFQATT and CDR2 SNEGSKA (reference sequence). V shed 2 bases and J 7 bases; nucleotides not matched to a gene: 13. The CDR3 consists of 16 residues. CDR3 in amino acids: CSARSTGTGESYEAFF. CDR3 DNA: TGCAGTGCTAGAAGTACCGGGACAGGGGAATCGTATGAAGCTTTCTTT.

The V call is TRBV18, the J call TRBJ2-5; D might be TRBD1 (6 bases). CDR3 length: 14 residues. Trimming cost V 6 bases and J 2 bases, with 13 bases left between them. CDR1 is KGHSH and CDR2 is LQKENI in the germline V gene. CDR3 protein: CASSSRQEQETQYF. The CDR3 bases are TGTGCCAGCTCGTCTCGACAGGAACAAGAGACCCAGTACTTC.

This clonotype has at least ten counts. The chain employs TRBV20-1 and TRBJ2-5, with D perhaps being TRBD1 or TRBD2 (7 bases each). Germline V gene data show CDR1 as DFQATT and CDR2 as SNEGSKA (reference sequence). The CDR3 is made up of 15 amino acids. V was trimmed by 5 bases and J by 5 bases, leaving 21 bases between them. CDR3 sequence: CSAVRGGDTRETQYF. Written as DNA, the CDR3 is TGCAGTGCTGTCAGGGGGGGAGACACCCGGGAGACCCAGTACTTC.

In this sample, this clonotype turned up a few times. The rearrangement links TRBV20-1 to TRBJ2-1; 7 bases are a match to TRBD2. V lost 3 bases, J lost 10 bases, and 6 bases stayed unmatched. Germline V CDR1 and CDR2: DFQATT, SNEGSKA (reference sequence). The CDR3 is 12 residues long. This chain's CDR3 is CSARKRDWEQFF. CDR3 nucleotide sequence: TGCAGTGCTAGGAAGCGGGATTGGGAGCAGTTCTTC.

This clonotype was recorded many times. The chain employs TRBV7-9 and TRBJ2-3, with 7 bases lining up with TRBD2. Germline CDR1 reads SEHNR; CDR2 reads FQNEAQ (reference sequence). The length of the CDR3 is 15 residues. The trim removed 4 bases at V and 0 bases at J, leaving 4 bases unmatched. The CDR3 coding sequence is TGTGCCAGCAGCTCACTAGCGACTAGCACAGATACGCAGTATTTT. Translated: CASSSLATSTDTQYF.

The chain has TRBV6-1 and TRBJ1-6; D gene unclear. Trimming stripped 8 bases from V and 0 bases from J, with 17 bases between. The CDR3 is 17 amino acids. CDR1 is MNHNS and CDR2 is SASEGT in the germline V gene. CDR3 bases: TGTGCCAGCGCCCGGCAGGCTGATAGCTCCTATAATTCACCCCTCCACTTT. Its protein is CASARQADSSYNSPLHF.

The chain employs TRBV30 and TRBJ1-2, with TRBD1 matching over 10 bases. The CDR3 extends over 14 amino acids. Trimming at V came to 8 bases and at J to 2 bases, leaving 8 bases not matched to a gene. CDR1 and CDR2 from the germline V gene are GTSNPN and SVGIG (reference sequence). CDR3 region: CAGSPGQGNYGYTF. CDR3 coding DNA: TGTGCCGGTTCTCCGGGACAGGGGAACTATGGCTACACCTTC.

This clonotype was recorded a few times. The rearrangement links TRBV19 to TRBJ1-2; weak D call: TRBD1 (6 bases). Germline CDR1 and CDR2: LNHDA and SQIVND (reference sequence). V was clipped by 4 bases and J by 3 bases, with 24 bases between them. This CDR3 contains 18 residues. CDR3 loop: CASSNPLLTGGAHYGYTF. The CDR3 DNA reads TGTGCCAGTAGTAACCCCCTTCTGACTGGGGGCGCACACTATGGCTACACCTTC.

The chain combines TRBV10-1 with TRBJ2-1, with unresolved D. CDR3 size: 13 residues. Trimming pared 3 bases from V and 6 bases from J, leaving 9 bases between. The germline CDR1 and CDR2 sequences are WNHNN and SYGVQD (reference sequence). The CDR3 region has the DNA TGCGCCAGCAGTGATGGGCAGATCAATGAGCAGTTCTTC. Its translation is CASSDGQINEQFF.

There are many counts of this clonotype. The J gene is TRBJ2-1, the V gene TRBV20-1; 10 bases align to TRBD2. V gave up 1 base and J gave up 6 bases; unmatched junction bases: 9. Germline CDR1 DFQATT, CDR2 SNEGSKA (reference sequence). CDR3 length: 16 residues. CDR3 coding DNA: TGCAGTGCTAGAGTAAGCGGGAGGGCCGCAGCCAATGAGCAGTTCTTC. Protein sequence: CSARVSGRAAANEQFF.

The sample holds a few counts of this clonotype. The chain joins TRBV2 to TRBJ1-4; the D gene is possibly TRBD1 (5 bases). The CDR3 has 14 amino acids. The germline CDR1 and CDR2 sequences are SNHLY and FYNNEI. V lost 7 bases and J lost 8, with 17 bases in between. The CDR3 bases are TGTGCCAGCACTACAAGGTGGGGGAGGGAAAAACTGTTTTTT. Protein sequence: CASTTRWGREKLFF.

The V call is TRBV5-6, the J call TRBJ2-5; possible D gene TRBD2, 6 bases. V was pared by 1 base and J by 5 bases, with 9 bases between. The CDR3 loop spans 13 amino acids. The germline V gene encodes CDR1 SGHDT and CDR2 YYEEEE. The CDR3 spells CASSLTLAETQYF. The CDR3 nucleotides read TGTGCCAGCAGCTTGACACTAGCCGAGACCCAGTACTTC. Supplemented by reference TRBV5-6 and TRBJ2-5, the full variable domain reads DAGVTQSPTHLIKTRGQQVTLRCSPKSGHDTVSWYQQALGQGPQFIFQYYEEEERQRGNFPDRFSGHQFPNYSSELNVNALLLGDSALYLCASSLTLAETQYFGPGTRLLVL.

This clonotype was counted ten times or more. This chain uses TRBV30 with TRBJ1-6; 10 nucleotides align to TRBD1. Germline CDR1 GTSNPN, CDR2 SVGIG (reference sequence). The CDR3 has 15 amino acids. V dropped 2 bases and J dropped 6; count of bases not matched to a gene: 4. The CDR3 spells CAWSTGDRGNSPLHF. Here the CDR3 DNA reads TGTGCCTGGAGTACTGGGGACAGGGGTAATTCACCCCTCCACTTT.

This clonotype was detected many times. The chain couples TRBV18 to TRBJ1-2, with 7 bases lining up with TRBD1. The CDR3 runs to 13 residues. The germline gives CDR1 KGHSH, CDR2 LQKENI. The J segment lost 5 bases and the V segment lost 4 bases, leaving 4 bases of the junction unmatched. DNA of the CDR3: TGTGCCAGCTCACACGACAGGGAGTATGGCTACACCTTC. This translates into CASSHDREYGYTF.

The chain recombines TRBV20-1 with TRBJ1-2; unclear D gene. Germline assignment: CDR1 DFQATT and CDR2 SNEGSKA (reference sequence). The CDR3 is made up of 15 amino acids. Trimming removed 2 bases from V and 8 bases from J, with 21 bases in between. In nucleotides, the CDR3 is TGCAGTGCTAGATCTCCTTCGGTGCAGAGCGGAGGCTACACCTTC. The encoded protein is CSARSPSVQSGGYTF.

This clonotype was recorded at least ten times. The J gene is TRBJ2-1, the V gene TRBV5-5; unclear D gene. V lost 4 bases and J lost 3, with 17 bases in between. CDR1 is SGHKS, CDR2 YYEKEE, per germline (reference sequence). The CDR3 spans 16 residues. This CDR3 reads CASSKIGSLNYNEQFF. The CDR3 DNA reads as TGTGCCAGCAGCAAGATCGGGTCTCTTAACTACAATGAGCAGTTCTTC.

This clonotype was counted at least ten times. This rearrangement joins TRBV20-1 to TRBJ2-7; the match to TRBD1 covers 7 bases. The germline V gene has CDR1 DFQATT and CDR2 SNEGSKA (reference sequence). V dropped 5 bases and J dropped 3; count of bases not matched to a gene: 7. The CDR3 is 13 residues long. This CDR3 is CSASGGPIYEQYF. The CDR3 nucleotides are TGCAGTGCTTCAGGGGGTCCAATCTACGAGCAGTACTTC.

The chain uses TRBV18 and TRBJ1-6; D is unclear. V shed 8 bases and J shed 7 bases, with 12 bases lying between them. CDR1 KGHSH and CDR2 LQKENI come from the germline V gene. The CDR3 is 13 amino acids. CDR3 in DNA: TGTGCCAGCAAAAATTCGTCAAATTCACCCCTCCACTTT. It yields the protein CASKNSSNSPLHF.

This clonotype was picked up many times. The chain carries TRBV20-1 and TRBJ2-7, with D possibly matching TRBD1 (7 bases). CDR1 and CDR2 from the germline V gene are DFQATT and SNEGSKA (reference sequence). Between the trimmed V and J ends, which lost 0 bases and 3 bases, there was a span of 24 bases. This CDR3 has 18 amino acids. The CDR3 coding sequence is TGCAGTGCTAGAGAGTACGGAGGGCGACAGGGCGTTTTCTACGAGCAGTACTTC. This encodes CSAREYGGRQGVFYEQYF.

The rearrangement uses TRBV7-2 and TRBJ2-5, with a possible D match to TRBD2 (6 bases). CDR1 and CDR2 from the germline V gene are SGHTA and FQGNSA. The CDR3 is made up of 14 amino acids. V gave up 1 base and J gave up 11 bases, with 17 bases separating them. The CDR3 coding sequence is TGTGCCAGCAGCTTAGGGGGGGACGGGAGAGTTCAGTACTTC. Amino acid sequence: CASSLGGDGRVQYF.

This clonotype was seen many times. The CDR3, as DNA: TGTGCCCCTAGGGACCCGGCCAAGGGGAATGAGCAGTTCTTC. It specifies CAPRDPAKGNEQFF. The chain combines TRBV7-2 with TRBJ2-1; perhaps D is TRBD1 or TRBD2 (5 bases each). Germline CDR1 is SGHTA and CDR2 is FQGNSA. Trimming shortened V by 11 bases and J by 7 bases, and 21 bases separated the two germline ends. The CDR3 extends over 14 amino acids.

This clonotype was detected many times. J is TRBJ2-2 and V is TRBV30; TRBD1 agrees at 7 bases. CDR3 length: 14 residues. CDR1 is GTSNPN and CDR2 is SVGIG in the germline V gene (reference sequence). The J segment lost 3 bases and the V segment lost 4 bases, leaving 5 bases of the junction unmatched. The CDR3: CAWTSGQYTGELFF. The CDR3 DNA follows: TGTGCCTGGACCTCGGGACAGTACACCGGGGAGCTGTTTTTT.

A few counts support this clonotype. In this CDR3 the conserved last residue, phenylalanine or tryptophan, is missing, so a read error is likely. This chain joins TRBV11-2 and TRBJ1-5; a weak D match, TRBD1 (5 bases). V lost 5 bases, J lost 2 bases, and 10 bases lay in between. The germline CDR1 and CDR2 sequences are SGHAT and FQNNGV. The CDR3 sequence is 14 residues long. The chain's CDR3 is CASSPTGGNQPQHL. The CDR3 DNA reads TGTGCCAGCAGCCCAACGGGGGGCAATCAGCCCCAGCATCTT.

This clonotype was seen ten or more times. This chain connects TRBV18 to TRBJ1-2; weak D call: TRBD1 (6 bases). The CDR3 runs 16 residues. Germline CDR1 KGHSH, CDR2 LQKENI. Trimming left V 3 bases short and J 1 base short, with 15 bases between. CDR3 DNA: TGTGCCAGCTCACCGACCGGGACACGATTTAACTATGGCTACACCTTC. Its protein product is CASSPTGTRFNYGYTF.